The 9 T cell receptor beta chains reported below all come from one sample, sequenced in a study of blood T cell repertoires in COVID-19. Profiling relied on immunoSEQ multiplex PCR, and the TCRdb table lists in-frame clones only, not all of them. This table has approximately 250,000 clones, almost 85% appearing once. Sequenced material: peripheral blood. Receptors originate from a man in his forties or fifties with COVID-19, enrolled during active disease.

The chain employs TRBV10-3 and TRBJ1-1; TRBD1 aligns across 9 bases. The CDR3 totals 14 residues. Trimming at V came to 4 bases and at J to 5 bases, leaving 5 bases not matched to a gene. Germline V gene sequence: CDR1 ENHRY, CDR2 SYGVKD. CDR3 sequence: CAISGRQGGTEAFF. In DNA, the CDR3 is TGTGCCATCAGTGGGAGACAGGGGGGAACTGAAGCTTTCTTT.

The rearrangement joins TRBV29-1 to TRBJ1-1; 8 bases agree with TRBD1. The CDR3 extends over 13 amino acids. The germline CDR1 and CDR2 sequences are SQVTM and ANQGSEA. Losses at the gene ends were 6 bases for V and 4 bases for J; bases not matched to a gene: 7. CDR3 sequence (DNA): TGCAGCGTCGGGACAGGAGGGAGCACTGAAGCTTTCTTT. Its protein product is CSVGTGGSTEAFF.

The chain uses TRBV7-9 and TRBJ2-6; 9 bases line up with TRBD1. This CDR3 is 16 amino acids long. Germline V lookup: CDR1 SEHNR, CDR2 FQNEAQ (reference sequence). Trimming removed 5 bases from V and 4 bases from J; junction bases left unmatched: 6. The CDR3 region is CASSTHRGPGANVLTF. The DNA of the CDR3 is TGTGCCAGCAGCACCCACAGGGGGCCGGGGGCCAACGTCCTGACTTTC.

This chain uses TRBV6-2 or TRBV6-3 with TRBJ2-5, with D tentatively TRBD2 (7 bases). Germline V gene data show CDR1 as MNHEY and CDR2 as SVGEGT. The CDR3 length is 17 residues. V was clipped by 0 bases and J by 2 bases, with 16 bases between them. CDR3 coding DNA: TGTGCCAGCAGTTACTCGTTTGGCGGGGGCCAACAAGAGACCCAGTACTTC. Its protein product is CASSYSFGGGQQETQYF.

This chain connects TRBV7-2 to TRBJ1-3; the match to TRBD1 covers 7 bases. Looked up from germline, CDR1 is SGHTA and CDR2 is FQGNSA. The junction had 8 bases not matched to a gene; V was cut back by 5 bases and J by 4 bases. The CDR3 sequence is 15 residues long. Written as DNA, the CDR3 is TGTGCCAGCAGCACGACAGGGTTTACAGGAAACACCATATATTTT. It translates to CASSTTGFTGNTIYF.

The rearrangement links TRBV24-1 to TRBJ2-3; D gene uncertain. The CDR3 has 16 residues. Trimming cost V 0 bases and J 4 bases, with 13 bases left between them. Germline assignment: CDR1 KGHDR and CDR2 SFDVKD. The CDR3 nucleotides are TGTGCCACCAGTGATTTGCGCCAGTTGAACCCAGATACGCAGTATTTT. Translated: CATSDLRQLNPDTQYF.

This chain connects TRBV18 to TRBJ1-5; D is ambiguous. Looked up from germline, CDR1 is KGHSH and CDR2 is LQKENI. Trimming left V 3 bases short and J 0 bases short, with 9 bases between. This CDR3 is 15 amino acids long. The CDR3 loop is CASSPPGNSNQPQHF. The CDR3 coding sequence is TGTGCCAGCTCACCCCCGGGGAATAGCAATCAGCCCCAGCATTTT.

The V and J genes are TRBV7-2 and TRBJ2-3; D perhaps matches TRBD2 (5 bases). The length of the CDR3 is 14 residues. Trimming removed 2 bases from V and 1 base from J, with 7 bases in between. Germline lookup yields CDR1 SGHTA and CDR2 FQGNSA. CDR3 DNA sequence: TGTGCCAGCAGCTTAAGGCGGGGCACAGATACGCAGTATTTT. Translation gives CASSLRRGTDTQYF.

This rearrangement joins TRBV6-5 to TRBJ1-2, with a possible D match to TRBD1 (6 bases). The ends were cut back, 6 bases at V and 4 bases at J, with 15 bases in the middle. The CDR3 spans 14 residues. Germline lookup yields CDR1 MNHEY and CDR2 SVGAGI. The CDR3 sequence: CASSPQGQLYGYTF. In DNA, the CDR3 is TGTGCCAGCAGCCCACAGGGACAACTCTATGGCTACACCTTC.